A single sample is the source of the 3 T cell receptor beta chains below, sequenced in a study of Graves' ophthalmopathy and Graves' hyperthyroidism. The authors amplified TCR beta CDR3 regions from RNA transcripts. RT-PCR with HTBI primers came first, then second-round multiplex PCR. TCRdb ran MiXCR on the multiplex PCR reads and lists one entry per CDR3 protein. The sample shows approximately 1.2 million distinct CDR3 sequences, roughly 35% of them seen only once. Sequences were obtained from peripheral blood or thyroid tissue (not recorded which). The receptors were sampled from an adult man with Graves' hyperthyroidism.

The chain recombines TRBV6-2 or TRBV6-3 with TRBJ2-7; D is ambiguous. The CDR3 runs to 15 residues. Trimming pared 4 bases from V and 0 bases from J, leaving 13 bases between. The germline V gene has CDR1 MNHEY and CDR2 SVGEGT. The CDR3, as DNA: TGTGCCAGCAGTTCCCCGGACGGTCTCTCCTACGAGCAGTACTTC. It yields the protein CASSSPDGLSYEQYF.

This clonotype was seen many times. The chain recombines TRBV29-1 with TRBJ2-5; D possibly corresponds to TRBD1 (5 bases). Trimming left V 5 bases short and J 4 bases short, with 14 bases between. Germline lookup yields CDR1 SQVTM and CDR2 ANQGSEA. The CDR3 length is 13 residues. CDR3 sequence: CSVQGGAGETQYF. DNA of the CDR3: TGCAGCGTTCAAGGTGGGGCCGGAGAGACCCAGTACTTC.

This clonotype was seen repeatedly, ten times or more. This chain joins TRBV2 and TRBJ2-2, with TRBD2 identical over 10 bases. CDR3 size: 16 residues. J gave up 4 bases and V 3 bases, and 5 bases lay outside the gene matches. Germline V lookup: CDR1 SNHLY, CDR2 FYNNEI. CDR3 nucleotides: TGTGCCAGCAGTGAGACTCTAGCGGGAGTCACCGGGGAGCTGTTTTTT. This sequence encodes CASSETLAGVTGELFF.